This TCR beta chain came from a study of CD8+CD57+ T cells in acquired aplastic anemia. CDR1 and CDR2 (germline): SQVTM, ANQGSEA. This CDR3 contains 11 residues. V lost 6 bases, J lost 6 bases, and 4 bases stayed unmatched. The study profiled TCR beta VDJ and CDR3 using genomic DNA as template. TCRdb processed the reads anew with MiXCR; each CDR3 protein has one entry. The sample carries 50,000 to 65,000 distinct CDR3 sequences, roughly three fifths recorded once. CD8+CD57+ cell expansion, shown by flow cytometry, had occurred in the patients selected for sequencing. Sequenced: sorted CD4+, CD8+, or CD8+CD57+ T cells (not recorded which) from PBMCs. The gene calls are TRBV29-1 and TRBJ1-2, with 7 positions matching TRBD1. The clonotype was recovered from a human donor with aplastic anemia. CDR3 region: CSVHGQDGYTF. DNA for the CDR3: TGCAGCGTGCACGGACAGGATGGCTACACCTTC.